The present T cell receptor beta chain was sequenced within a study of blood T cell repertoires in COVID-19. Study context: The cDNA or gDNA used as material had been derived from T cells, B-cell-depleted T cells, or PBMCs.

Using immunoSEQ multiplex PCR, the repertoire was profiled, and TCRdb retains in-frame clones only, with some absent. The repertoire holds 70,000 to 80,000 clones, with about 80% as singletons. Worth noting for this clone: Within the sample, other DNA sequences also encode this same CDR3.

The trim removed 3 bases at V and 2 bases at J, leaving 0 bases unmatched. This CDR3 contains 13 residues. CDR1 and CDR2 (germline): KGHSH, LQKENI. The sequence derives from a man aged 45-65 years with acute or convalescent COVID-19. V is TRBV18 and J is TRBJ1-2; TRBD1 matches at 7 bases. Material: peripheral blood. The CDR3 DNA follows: TGTGCCAGCTCACCGGACAGGAACTATGGCTACACCTTC. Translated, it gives CASSPDRNYGYTF.